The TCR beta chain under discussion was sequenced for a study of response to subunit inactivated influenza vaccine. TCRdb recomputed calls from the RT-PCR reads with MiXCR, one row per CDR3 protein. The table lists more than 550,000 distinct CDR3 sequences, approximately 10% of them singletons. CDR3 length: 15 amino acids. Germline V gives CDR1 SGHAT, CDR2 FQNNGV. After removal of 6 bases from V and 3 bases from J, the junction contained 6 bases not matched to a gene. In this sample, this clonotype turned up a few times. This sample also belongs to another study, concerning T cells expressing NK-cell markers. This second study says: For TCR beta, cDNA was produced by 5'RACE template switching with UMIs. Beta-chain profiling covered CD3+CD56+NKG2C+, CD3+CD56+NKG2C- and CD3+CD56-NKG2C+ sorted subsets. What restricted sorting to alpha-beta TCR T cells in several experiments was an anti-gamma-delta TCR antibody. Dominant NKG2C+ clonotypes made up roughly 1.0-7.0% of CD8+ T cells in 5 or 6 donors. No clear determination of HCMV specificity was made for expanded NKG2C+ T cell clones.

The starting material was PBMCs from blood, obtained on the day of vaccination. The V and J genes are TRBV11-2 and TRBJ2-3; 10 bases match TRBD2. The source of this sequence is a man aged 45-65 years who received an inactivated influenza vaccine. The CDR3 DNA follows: TGTGCCAGCAGTCGATCTAGCGGGAGAACAGATACGCAGTATTTT. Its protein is CASSRSSGRTDTQYF.